One sample yielded the 17 T cell receptor beta chains listed below, sequenced in a study of blood T cell repertoires in COVID-19. This table comes from immunoSEQ multiplex PCR, and its TCRdb copy is limited to in-frame clones, with some not included. This table holds about 200,000 clones, roughly 80% found once. Source material: peripheral blood. All receptors come from a woman aged 80 or over with acute or convalescent COVID-19.

This clone was counted only a few times. The rearrangement joins TRBV5-5 to TRBJ1-3; 7 bases fit TRBD1. The germline gives CDR1 SGHKS, CDR2 YYEKEE (reference sequence). V shed 0 bases and J 0 bases; nucleotides not matched to a gene: 6. The CDR3 covers 17 residues. CDR3 amino acids: CASSLAGGQSSGNTIYF. The CDR3 DNA follows: TGTGCCAGCAGCTTGGCCGGGGGACAGAGCTCTGGAAACACCATATATTTT. Filled out from reference TRBV5-5 and TRBJ1-3, the complete variable domain reads DAGVTQSPTHLIKTRGQQVTLRCSPISGHKSVSWYQQVLGQGPQFIFQYYEKEERGRGNFPDRFSARQFPNYSSELNVNALLLGDSALYLCASSLAGGQSSGNTIYFGEGSWLTVV.

This clone was picked up a small number of times. The chain links TRBV19 to TRBJ2-5; 8 positions agree with TRBD1. CDR3 size: 15 residues. CDR1 is LNHDA, CDR2 SQIVND, per germline (reference sequence). Trimming at V came to 2 bases and at J to 1 base, leaving 3 bases not matched to a gene. The CDR3 DNA sequence: TGTGCCAGTAGTATACGCGGACAGGGCCAAGAGACCCAGTACTTC. It translates to CASSIRGQGQETQYF.

The chain uses TRBV6-5 and TRBJ1-4, with 7 bases lining up with TRBD1. The V gene's germline CDR1 is MNHEY and CDR2 SVGAGI. The CDR3 loop spans 14 amino acids. The V segment lost 5 bases and the J segment 7 bases; nucleotides outside the gene matches: 7. The CDR3 loop reads CASSRDRAGEKLFF. For the CDR3, the DNA is TGTGCCAGCAGTAGAGACAGGGCAGGTGAAAAACTGTTTTTT.

The genes are TRBV18 and TRBJ2-7, with 7 nucleotides matching TRBD1. The length of the CDR3 is 14 residues. From germline, CDR1 is KGHSH and CDR2 LQKENI. V lost 0 bases, J lost 2 bases, and 1 base stayed unmatched. CDR3 sequence: CASSPPGQTYEQYF. DNA of the CDR3: TGTGCCAGCTCACCACCGGGACAGACCTACGAGCAGTACTTC.

This chain links TRBV7-2 with TRBJ1-6; D call uncertain. The CDR3 covers 19 residues. Looked up from germline, CDR1 is SGHTA and CDR2 is FQGNSA. The V end was cut by 4 bases, the J end by 0 bases, with 19 bases between. The CDR3 DNA reads as TGTGCCAGCAGCTCGATAACCCATCATGGGAGCTCCTATAATTCACCCCTCCACTTT. Translated: CASSSITHHGSSYNSPLHF.

V usage is TRBV19 and J usage is TRBJ2-1, with D possibly being TRBD2 (5 bases). The CDR3 spans 13 residues. Germline V lookup: CDR1 LNHDA, CDR2 SQIVND (reference sequence). The V end lost 5 bases, the J end lost 5 bases, and 10 bases lay between the germline ends. The CDR3 nucleotides are TGTGCCAGTAGTCGGCGGGTCAACAATGAGCAGTTCTTC. Protein sequence: CASSRRVNNEQFF. The full variable domain, completed using reference TRBV19 and TRBJ2-1, is DGGITQSPKYLFRKEGQNVTLSCEQNLNHDAMYWYRQDPGQGLRLIYYSQIVNDFQKGDIAEGYSVSREKKESFPLTVTSAQKNPTAFYLCASSRRVNNEQFFGPGTRLTVL.

CDR3 amino acids: CASSVASGTNTDTQYF. The CDR3 DNA follows: TGTGCCAGCAGCGTAGCTTCCGGGACTAACACAGATACGCAGTATTTT. The rearrangement links TRBV9 to TRBJ2-3; 7 bases agree with TRBD2. The V gene's germline CDR1 is SGDLS and CDR2 YYNGEE. J gave up 2 bases and V 0 bases, and 6 bases lay outside the gene matches. CDR3 length equals 16 residues.

The chain carries TRBV2 and TRBJ2-2; 12 bases fit TRBD2. Germline assignment: CDR1 SNHLY and CDR2 FYNNEI. The CDR3 has 17 residues. V lost 7 bases and J lost 6; bases outside the gene matches: 12. CDR3 residues: CASTRTALAGGPGELFF. CDR3 in DNA: TGTGCCAGCACTCGCACGGCCCTAGCGGGAGGGCCCGGGGAGCTGTTTTTT.

V gene TRBV6-5 combines with J gene TRBJ1-3; D unclear. Germline lookup yields CDR1 MNHEY and CDR2 SVGAGI. V lost 7 bases, J lost 0 bases, and 13 bases lay in between. The CDR3 has 15 residues. CDR3 loop: CASTPTASSGNTIYF. The CDR3 nucleotides read TGTGCCAGCACTCCGACGGCTAGCTCTGGAAACACCATATATTTT.

This clone was detected once. The chain links TRBV7-3 to TRBJ2-3, with 12 bases matching TRBD2. The CDR3 is 16 residues long. Germline V gives CDR1 SGHTA, CDR2 FQGTGA. V lost 5 bases and J lost 4; bases outside the gene matches: 7. CDR3 sequence (DNA): TGTGCCAGCAGCCCCCGACTAGCGGGAGTACCAGATACGCAGTATTTT. Translated: CASSPRLAGVPDTQYF.

The V gene is TRBV30, the J gene TRBJ2-2; TRBD1 agrees at 7 bases. V shed 1 base, J shed 4 bases, and the junction held 0 bases outside the gene matches. Germline CDR1 is GTSNPN and CDR2 is SVGIG (reference sequence). The CDR3 consists of 13 residues. CDR3 residues: CAWSGQGTGELFF. In DNA, the CDR3 is TGTGCCTGGAGTGGACAGGGCACCGGGGAGCTGTTTTTT.

The rearrangement uses TRBV6-2 or TRBV6-3 and TRBJ1-3; D is ambiguous. The CDR3 sequence is 14 residues long. The V gene's germline CDR1 is MNHEY and CDR2 SVGEGT. V lost 6 bases to trimming and J lost 1 base, with 10 bases between them. The CDR3: CASSDAGSGNTIYF. The CDR3, as DNA: TGTGCCAGCAGCGACGCGGGGTCTGGAAACACCATATATTTT.

V gene TRBV9 combines with J gene TRBJ2-7; 8 bases agree with TRBD2. This CDR3 region has 15 residues. Germline-derived CDR1 and CDR2 are SGDLS and YYNGEE. The junction had 5 bases not matched to a gene; V was cut back by 2 bases and J by 1 base. The CDR3 region is CASSVGSGASYEQYF. DNA for the CDR3: TGTGCCAGCAGCGTCGGTAGCGGGGCATCCTACGAGCAGTACTTC.

V usage is TRBV5-6 and J usage is TRBJ1-4; D possibly corresponds to TRBD1 (5 bases). CDR3 length: 17 amino acids. Between the trimmed V and J ends, which lost 0 bases and 0 bases, there was a span of 12 bases. Looked up from germline, CDR1 is SGHDT and CDR2 is YYEEEE. CDR3 in DNA: TGTGCCAGCAGCTTGGTTAGGGGAACAACAACTAATGAAAAACTGTTTTTT. Translating it yields CASSLVRGTTTNEKLFF.

The chain is built from TRBV2 and TRBJ1-2, with 9 bases fitting TRBD1. The CDR3 runs to 15 residues. Germline CDR1 is SNHLY and CDR2 is FYNNEI. V gave up 3 bases and J gave up 4 bases; unmatched junction bases: 6. The CDR3 nucleotides are TGTGCCAGCAGTGAGAGGACAGGGGAGGTCTATGGCTACACCTTC. It yields the protein CASSERTGEVYGYTF. The full variable domain, rest sourced from reference TRBV2 and TRBJ1-2, is EPEVTQTPSHQVTQMGQEVILRCVPISNHLYFYWYRQILGQKVEFLVSFYNNEISEKSEIFDDQFSVERPDGSNFTLKIRSTKLEDSAMYFCASSERTGEVYGYTFGSGTRLTVV.

The rearrangement joins TRBV29-1 to TRBJ2-7; D possibly corresponds to TRBD2 (5 bases). CDR3 length: 12 amino acids. Germline V gene lookup returns CDR1 SQVTM and CDR2 ANQGSEA. Trimming removed 4 bases at V and 5 bases at J, with 12 bases between. The CDR3 here is CSVVLDLDEQYF. The CDR3 nucleotides are TGCAGCGTTGTACTAGATCTCGACGAGCAGTACTTC.

CDR3 coding DNA: TGTGCCAGCAGCCGCGAGGGACAGGGGGTATCCTACGAGCAGTACTTC. Its translation is CASSREGQGVSYEQYF. The rearrangement links TRBV7-8 to TRBJ2-7; 11 bases map to TRBD1. V gave up 5 bases and J gave up 1 base; unmatched junction bases: 7. Per germline, CDR1 SGHVS and CDR2 FQNEAQ. The CDR3 runs 16 residues.